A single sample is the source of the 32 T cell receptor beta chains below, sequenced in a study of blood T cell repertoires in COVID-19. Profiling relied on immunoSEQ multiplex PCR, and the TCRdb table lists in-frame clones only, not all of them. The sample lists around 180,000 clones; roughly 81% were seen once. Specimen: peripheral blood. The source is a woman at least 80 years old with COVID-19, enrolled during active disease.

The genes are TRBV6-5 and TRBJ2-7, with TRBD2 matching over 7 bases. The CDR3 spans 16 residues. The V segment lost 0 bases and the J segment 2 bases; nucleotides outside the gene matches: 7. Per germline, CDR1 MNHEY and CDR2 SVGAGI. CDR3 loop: CASSYSLGGGAYEQYF. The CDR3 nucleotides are TGTGCCAGCAGTTACTCCCTTGGGGGAGGGGCCTACGAGCAGTACTTC.

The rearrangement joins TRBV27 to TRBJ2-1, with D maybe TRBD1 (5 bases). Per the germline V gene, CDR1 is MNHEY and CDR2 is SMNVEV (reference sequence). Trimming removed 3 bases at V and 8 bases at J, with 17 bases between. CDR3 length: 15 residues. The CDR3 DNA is TGTGCCAGCAGTTTTGGGCGACAGACTTACCATGAGCAGTTCTTC. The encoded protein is CASSFGRQTYHEQFF.

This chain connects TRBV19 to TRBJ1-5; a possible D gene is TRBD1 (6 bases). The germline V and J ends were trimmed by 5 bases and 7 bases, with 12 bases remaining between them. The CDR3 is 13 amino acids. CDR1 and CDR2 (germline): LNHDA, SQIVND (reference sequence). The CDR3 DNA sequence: TGTGCCAGTAGTGGGCAGGGGATGCAGCCCCAGCATTTT. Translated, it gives CASSGQGMQPQHF.

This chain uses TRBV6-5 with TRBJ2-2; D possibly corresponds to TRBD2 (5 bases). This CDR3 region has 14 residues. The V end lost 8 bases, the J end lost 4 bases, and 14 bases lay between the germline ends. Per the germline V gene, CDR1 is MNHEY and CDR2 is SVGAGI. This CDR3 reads CASSAGSSTGELFF. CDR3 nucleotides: TGTGCCAGCTCGGCGGGTTCGAGCACCGGGGAGCTGTTTTTT.

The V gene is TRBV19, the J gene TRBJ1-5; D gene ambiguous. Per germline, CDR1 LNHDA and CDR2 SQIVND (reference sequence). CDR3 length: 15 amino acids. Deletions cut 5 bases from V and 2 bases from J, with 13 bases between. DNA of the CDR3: TGTGCCAGTAGTCCCATCCAGGAGGGCAATCAGCCCCAGCATTTT. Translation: CASSPIQEGNQPQHF.

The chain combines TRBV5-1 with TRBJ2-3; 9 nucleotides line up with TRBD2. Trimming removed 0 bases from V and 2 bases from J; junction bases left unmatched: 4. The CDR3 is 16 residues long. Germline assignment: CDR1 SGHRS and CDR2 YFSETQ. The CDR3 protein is CASSLEGGGATDTQYF. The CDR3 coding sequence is TGCGCCAGCAGCTTGGAGGGCGGGGGGGCCACAGATACGCAGTATTTT.

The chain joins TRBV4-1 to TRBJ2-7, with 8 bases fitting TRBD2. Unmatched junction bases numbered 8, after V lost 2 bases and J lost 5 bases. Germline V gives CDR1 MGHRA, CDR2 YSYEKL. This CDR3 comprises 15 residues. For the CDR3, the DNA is TGCGCCAGCAGCCAATCGGGACTAGATCCCCACGAGCAGTACTTC. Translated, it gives CASSQSGLDPHEQYF.

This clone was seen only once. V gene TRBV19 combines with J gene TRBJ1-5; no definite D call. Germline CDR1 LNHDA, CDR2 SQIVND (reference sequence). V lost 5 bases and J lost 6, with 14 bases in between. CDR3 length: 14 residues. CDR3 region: CASSPRGLAQPQHF. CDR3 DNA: TGTGCCAGTAGTCCCCGGGGATTAGCTCAGCCCCAGCATTTT.

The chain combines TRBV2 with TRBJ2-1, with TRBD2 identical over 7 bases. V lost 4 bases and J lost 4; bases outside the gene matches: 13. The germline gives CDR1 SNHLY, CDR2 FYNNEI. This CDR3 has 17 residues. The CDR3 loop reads CASSVSAGERPYNEQFF. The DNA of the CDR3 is TGTGCCAGCAGTGTGTCGGCGGGGGAGCGCCCTTACAATGAGCAGTTCTTC.

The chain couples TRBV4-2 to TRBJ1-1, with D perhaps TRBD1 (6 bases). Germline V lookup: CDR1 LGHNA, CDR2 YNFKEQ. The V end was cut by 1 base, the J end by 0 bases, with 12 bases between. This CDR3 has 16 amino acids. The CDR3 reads CASSQAGGPMNTEAFF. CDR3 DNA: TGTGCCAGCAGCCAAGCCGGGGGGCCCATGAACACTGAAGCTTTCTTT.

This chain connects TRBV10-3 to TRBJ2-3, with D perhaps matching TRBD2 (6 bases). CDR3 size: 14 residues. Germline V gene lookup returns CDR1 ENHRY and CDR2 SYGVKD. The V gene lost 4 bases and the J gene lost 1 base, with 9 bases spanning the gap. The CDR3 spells CAISVKRGTDTQYF. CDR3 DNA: TGTGCCATCAGTGTAAAGCGGGGCACAGATACGCAGTATTTT.

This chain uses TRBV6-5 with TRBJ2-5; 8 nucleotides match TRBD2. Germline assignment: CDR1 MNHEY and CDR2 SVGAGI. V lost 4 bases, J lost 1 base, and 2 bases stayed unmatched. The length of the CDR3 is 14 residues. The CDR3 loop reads CASSFRGGQETQYF. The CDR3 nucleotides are TGTGCCAGCAGTTTCCGGGGGGGCCAAGAGACCCAGTACTTC.

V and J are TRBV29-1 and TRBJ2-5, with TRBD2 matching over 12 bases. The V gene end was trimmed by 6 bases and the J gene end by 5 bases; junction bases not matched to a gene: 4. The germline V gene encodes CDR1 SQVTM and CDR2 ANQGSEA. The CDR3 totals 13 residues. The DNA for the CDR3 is TGCAGCGTCCGACTAGCGGGGGATGAGACCCAGTACTTC. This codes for CSVRLAGDETQYF.

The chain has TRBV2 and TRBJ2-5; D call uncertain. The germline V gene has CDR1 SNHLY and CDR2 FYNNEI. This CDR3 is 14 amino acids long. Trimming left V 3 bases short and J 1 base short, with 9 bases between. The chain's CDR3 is CASSEVTLQETQYF. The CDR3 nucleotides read TGTGCCAGCAGTGAGGTCACTCTCCAAGAGACCCAGTACTTC.

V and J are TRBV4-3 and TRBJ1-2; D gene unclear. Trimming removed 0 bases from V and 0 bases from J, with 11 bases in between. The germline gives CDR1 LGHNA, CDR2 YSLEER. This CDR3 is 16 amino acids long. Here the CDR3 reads CASSQDFDSANYGYTF. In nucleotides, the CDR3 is TGCGCCAGCAGCCAAGATTTCGATAGTGCTAACTATGGCTACACCTTC.

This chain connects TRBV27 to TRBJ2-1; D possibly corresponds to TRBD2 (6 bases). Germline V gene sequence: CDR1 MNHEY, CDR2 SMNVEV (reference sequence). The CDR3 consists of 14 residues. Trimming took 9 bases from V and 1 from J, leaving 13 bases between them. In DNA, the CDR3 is TGTGCCAGACCGAACGGGGGTTCCTACAATGAGCAGTTCTTC. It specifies CARPNGGSYNEQFF.

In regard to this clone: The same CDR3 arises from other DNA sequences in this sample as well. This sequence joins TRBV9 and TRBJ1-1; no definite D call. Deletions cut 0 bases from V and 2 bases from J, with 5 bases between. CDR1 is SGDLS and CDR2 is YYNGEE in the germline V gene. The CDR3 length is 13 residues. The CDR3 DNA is TGTGCCAGCAGCGTAGACCTAAACACTGAAGCTTTCTTT. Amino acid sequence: CASSVDLNTEAFF.

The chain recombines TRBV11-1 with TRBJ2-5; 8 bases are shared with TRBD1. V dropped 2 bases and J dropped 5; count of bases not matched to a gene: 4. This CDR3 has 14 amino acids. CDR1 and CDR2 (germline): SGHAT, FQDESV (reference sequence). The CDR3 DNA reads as TGTGCCAGCAGCTTATCAGGGGGCACGGAGACCCAGTACTTC. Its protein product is CASSLSGGTETQYF.

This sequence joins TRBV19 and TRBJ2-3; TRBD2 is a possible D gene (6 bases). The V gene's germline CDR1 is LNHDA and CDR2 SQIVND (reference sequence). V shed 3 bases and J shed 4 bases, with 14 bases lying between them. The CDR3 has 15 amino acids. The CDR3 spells CASSIRTSTADTQYF. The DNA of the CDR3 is TGTGCCAGTAGTATTCGAACTAGCACGGCAGATACGCAGTATTTT.

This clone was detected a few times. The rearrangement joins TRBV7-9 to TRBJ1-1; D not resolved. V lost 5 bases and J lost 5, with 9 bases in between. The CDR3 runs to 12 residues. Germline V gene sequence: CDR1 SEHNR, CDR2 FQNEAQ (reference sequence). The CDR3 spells CASSLYRTEAFF. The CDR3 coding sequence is TGTGCCAGCAGCCTCTATCGAACTGAAGCTTTCTTT.

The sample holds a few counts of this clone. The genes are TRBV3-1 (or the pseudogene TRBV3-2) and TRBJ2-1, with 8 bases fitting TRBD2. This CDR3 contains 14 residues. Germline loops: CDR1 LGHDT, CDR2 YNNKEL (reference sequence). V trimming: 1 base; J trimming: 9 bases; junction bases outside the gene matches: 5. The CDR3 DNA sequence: TGTGCCAGCAGCCAAGCTGGCGGGGGGCTTGAGCAGTTCTTC. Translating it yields CASSQAGGGLEQFF.

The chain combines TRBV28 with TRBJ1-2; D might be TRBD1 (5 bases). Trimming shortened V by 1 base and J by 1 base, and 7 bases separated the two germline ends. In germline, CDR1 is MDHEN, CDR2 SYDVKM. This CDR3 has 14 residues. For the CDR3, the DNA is TGTGCCAGCAGTTTATCGACAGTTAACTATGGCTACACCTTC. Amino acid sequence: CASSLSTVNYGYTF.

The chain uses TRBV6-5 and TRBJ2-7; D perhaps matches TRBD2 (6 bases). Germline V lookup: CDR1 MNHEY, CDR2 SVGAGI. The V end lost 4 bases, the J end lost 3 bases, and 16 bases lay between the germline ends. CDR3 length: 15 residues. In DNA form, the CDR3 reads TGTGCCAGCAGTTCCAACGGAGGGTGGGACTACGAGCAGTACTTC. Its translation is CASSSNGGWDYEQYF.

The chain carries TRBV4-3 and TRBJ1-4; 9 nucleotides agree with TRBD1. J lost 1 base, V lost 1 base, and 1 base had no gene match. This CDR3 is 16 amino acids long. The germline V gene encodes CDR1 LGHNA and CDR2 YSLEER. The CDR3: CASSQGQGETNEKLFF. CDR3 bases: TGCGCCAGCAGCCAAGGACAGGGGGAAACTAATGAAAAACTGTTTTTT.

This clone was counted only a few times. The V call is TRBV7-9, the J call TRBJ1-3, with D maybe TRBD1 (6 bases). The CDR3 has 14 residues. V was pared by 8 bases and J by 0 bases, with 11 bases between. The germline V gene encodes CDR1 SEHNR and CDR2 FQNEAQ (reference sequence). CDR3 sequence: CASRLDSSGNTIYF. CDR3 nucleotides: TGTGCCAGCCGATTGGACAGCTCTGGAAACACCATATATTTT.

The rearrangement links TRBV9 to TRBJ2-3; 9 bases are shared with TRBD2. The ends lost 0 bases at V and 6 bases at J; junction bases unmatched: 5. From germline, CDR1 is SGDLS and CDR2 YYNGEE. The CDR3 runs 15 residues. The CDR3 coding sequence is TGTGCCAGCAGCGTAGGGCTAGCGGGAAGGGATACGCAGTATTTT. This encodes CASSVGLAGRDTQYF.

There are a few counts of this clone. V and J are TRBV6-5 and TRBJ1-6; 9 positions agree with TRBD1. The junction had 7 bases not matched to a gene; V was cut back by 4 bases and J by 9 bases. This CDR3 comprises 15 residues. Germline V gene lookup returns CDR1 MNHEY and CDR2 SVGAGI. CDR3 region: CASSFRGQGISPLHF. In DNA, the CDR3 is TGTGCCAGCAGTTTCCGCGGACAGGGGATTTCACCCCTCCACTTT.

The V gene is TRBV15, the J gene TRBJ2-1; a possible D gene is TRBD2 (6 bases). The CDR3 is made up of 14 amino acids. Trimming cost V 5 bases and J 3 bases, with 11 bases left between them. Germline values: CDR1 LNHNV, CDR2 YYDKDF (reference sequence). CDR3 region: CATSLHSGYNEQFF. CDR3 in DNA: TGTGCCACCAGCCTCCATAGCGGCTACAATGAGCAGTTCTTC.

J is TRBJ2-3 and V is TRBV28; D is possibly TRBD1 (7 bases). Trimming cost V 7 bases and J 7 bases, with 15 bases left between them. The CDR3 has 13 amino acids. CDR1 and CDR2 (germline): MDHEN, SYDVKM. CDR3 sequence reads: CASNAGGLNTQYF. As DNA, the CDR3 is TGTGCCAGCAACGCAGGGGGGCTAAATACGCAGTATTTT.

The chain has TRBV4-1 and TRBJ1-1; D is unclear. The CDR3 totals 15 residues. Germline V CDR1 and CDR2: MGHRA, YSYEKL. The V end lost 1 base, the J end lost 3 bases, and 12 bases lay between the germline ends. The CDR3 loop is CASSQVGKEDTEAFF. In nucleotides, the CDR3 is TGCGCCAGCAGCCAAGTCGGGAAGGAGGACACTGAAGCTTTCTTT.

The CDR3 bases are TGTGCCAGCAGCAACCCCAGGAATAGTGACACTGAAGCTTTCTTT. Translating it yields CASSNPRNSDTEAFF. The chain has TRBV11-3 and TRBJ1-1; D remains unclear. The germline V gene has CDR1 SGHNT and CDR2 YENEEA. The CDR3 is made up of 15 amino acids. The V gene lost 5 bases and the J gene lost 3 bases, with 16 bases spanning the gap.

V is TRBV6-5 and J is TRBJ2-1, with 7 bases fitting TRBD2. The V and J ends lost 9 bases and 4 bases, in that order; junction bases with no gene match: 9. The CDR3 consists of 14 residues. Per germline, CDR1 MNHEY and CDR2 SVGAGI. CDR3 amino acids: CASNIASGYNEQFF. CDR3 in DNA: TGTGCCAGTAACATCGCTAGCGGATACAATGAGCAGTTCTTC.